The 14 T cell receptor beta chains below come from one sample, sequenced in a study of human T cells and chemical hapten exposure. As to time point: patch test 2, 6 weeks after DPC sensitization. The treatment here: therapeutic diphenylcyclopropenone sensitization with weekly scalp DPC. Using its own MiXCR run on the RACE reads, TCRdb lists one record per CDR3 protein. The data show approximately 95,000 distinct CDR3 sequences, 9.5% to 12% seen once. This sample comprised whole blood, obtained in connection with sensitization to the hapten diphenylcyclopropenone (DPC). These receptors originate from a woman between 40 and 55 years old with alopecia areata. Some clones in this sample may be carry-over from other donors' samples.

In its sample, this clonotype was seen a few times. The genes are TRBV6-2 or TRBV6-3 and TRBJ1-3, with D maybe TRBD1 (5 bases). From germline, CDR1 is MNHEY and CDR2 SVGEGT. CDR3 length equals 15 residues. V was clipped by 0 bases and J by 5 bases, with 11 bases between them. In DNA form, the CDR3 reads TGTGCCAGCAGTTACTCGGACGCGGGGCGAAACACCATATATTTT. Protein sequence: CASSYSDAGRNTIYF.

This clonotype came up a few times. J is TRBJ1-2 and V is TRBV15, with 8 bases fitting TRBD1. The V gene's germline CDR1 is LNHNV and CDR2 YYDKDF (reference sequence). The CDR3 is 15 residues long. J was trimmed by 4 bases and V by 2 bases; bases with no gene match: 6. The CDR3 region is CATSRTKQGGYGYTF. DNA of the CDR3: TGTGCCACCAGCAGAACCAAACAGGGGGGCTATGGCTACACCTTC.

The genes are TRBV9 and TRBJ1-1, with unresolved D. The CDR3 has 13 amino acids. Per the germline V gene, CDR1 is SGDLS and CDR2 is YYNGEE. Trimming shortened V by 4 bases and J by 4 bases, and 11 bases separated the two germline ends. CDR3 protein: CASSPPRRTEAFF. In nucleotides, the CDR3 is TGTGCCAGCAGCCCCCCCCGACGCACTGAAGCTTTCTTT.

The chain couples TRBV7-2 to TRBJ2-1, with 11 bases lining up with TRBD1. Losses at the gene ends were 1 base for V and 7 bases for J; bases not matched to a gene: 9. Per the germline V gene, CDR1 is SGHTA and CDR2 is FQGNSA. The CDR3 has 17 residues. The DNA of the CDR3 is TGTGCCAGCAGCTTAGGATCCGGGACAGGGGGGCAGAATGAGCAGTTCTTC. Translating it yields CASSLGSGTGGQNEQFF. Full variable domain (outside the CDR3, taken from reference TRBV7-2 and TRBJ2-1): GAGVSQSPSNKVTEKGKDVELRCDPISGHTALYWYRQSLGQGLEFLIYFQGNSAPDKSGLPSDRFSAERTGGSVSTLTIQRTQQEDSAVYLCASSLGSGTGGQNEQFFGPGTRLTVL.

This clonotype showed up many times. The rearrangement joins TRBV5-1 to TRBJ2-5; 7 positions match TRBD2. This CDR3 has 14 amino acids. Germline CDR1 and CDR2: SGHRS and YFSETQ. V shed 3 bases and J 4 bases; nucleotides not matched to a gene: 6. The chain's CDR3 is CASSSRLAPETQYF. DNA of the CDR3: TGCGCCAGCAGCTCCCGACTAGCCCCAGAGACCCAGTACTTC.

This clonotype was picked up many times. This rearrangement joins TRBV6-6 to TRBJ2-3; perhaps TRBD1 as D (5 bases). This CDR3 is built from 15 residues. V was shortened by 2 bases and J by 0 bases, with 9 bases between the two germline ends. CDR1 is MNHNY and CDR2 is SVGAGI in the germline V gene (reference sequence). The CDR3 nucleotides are TGTGCCAGCAGTTACACTGGGGCTAGCACAGATACGCAGTATTTT. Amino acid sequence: CASSYTGASTDTQYF.

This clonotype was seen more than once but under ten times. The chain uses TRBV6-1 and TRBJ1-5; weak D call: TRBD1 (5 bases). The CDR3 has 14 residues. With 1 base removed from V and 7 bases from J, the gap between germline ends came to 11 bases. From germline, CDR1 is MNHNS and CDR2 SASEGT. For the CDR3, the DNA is TGTGCCAGCAGTGAAGTGGCAGGGTACCAGCCCCAGCATTTT. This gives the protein CASSEVAGYQPQHF.

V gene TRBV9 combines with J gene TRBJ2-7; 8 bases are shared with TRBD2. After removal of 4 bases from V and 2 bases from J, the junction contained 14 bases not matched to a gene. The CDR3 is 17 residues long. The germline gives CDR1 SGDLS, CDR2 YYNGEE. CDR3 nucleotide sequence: TGTGCCAGCAGCTTCGGACGGACTAGCACCGGGGCCTACGAGCAGTACTTC. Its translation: CASSFGRTSTGAYEQYF.

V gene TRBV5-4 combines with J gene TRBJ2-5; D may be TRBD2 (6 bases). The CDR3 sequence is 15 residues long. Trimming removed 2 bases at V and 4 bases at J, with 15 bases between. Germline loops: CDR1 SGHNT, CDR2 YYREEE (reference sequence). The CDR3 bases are TGTGCCAGCAGCTTAAGGGAGGCCATGGTAGAGACCCAGTACTTC. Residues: CASSLREAMVETQYF.

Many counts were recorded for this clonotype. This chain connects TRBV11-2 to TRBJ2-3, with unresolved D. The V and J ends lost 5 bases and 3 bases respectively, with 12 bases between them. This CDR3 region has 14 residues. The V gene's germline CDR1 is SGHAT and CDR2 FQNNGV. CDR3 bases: TGTGCCAGCAGCCCCCCTGCGGCAACAGATACGCAGTATTTT. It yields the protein CASSPPAATDTQYF.

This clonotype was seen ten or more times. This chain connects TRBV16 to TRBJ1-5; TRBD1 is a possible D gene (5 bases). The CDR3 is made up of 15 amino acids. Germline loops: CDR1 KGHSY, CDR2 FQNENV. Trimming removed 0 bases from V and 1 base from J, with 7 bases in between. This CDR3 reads CASSQSTVSNQPQHF. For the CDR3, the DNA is TGTGCCAGCAGCCAATCGACAGTGAGCAATCAGCCCCAGCATTTT. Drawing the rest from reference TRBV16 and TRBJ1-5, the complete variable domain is GEEVAQTPKHLVRGEGQKAKLYCAPIKGHSYVFWYQQVLKNEFKFLISFQNENVFDETGMPKERFSAKCLPNSPCSLEIQATKLEDSAVYFCASSQSTVSNQPQHFGDGTRLSIL.

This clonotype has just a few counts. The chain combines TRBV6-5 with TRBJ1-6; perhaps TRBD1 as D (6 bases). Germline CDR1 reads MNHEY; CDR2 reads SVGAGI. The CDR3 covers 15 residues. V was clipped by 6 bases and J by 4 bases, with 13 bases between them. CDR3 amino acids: CASSPPGAYNSPLHF. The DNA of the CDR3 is TGTGCCAGCAGCCCCCCGGGGGCGTATAATTCACCCCTCCACTTT.

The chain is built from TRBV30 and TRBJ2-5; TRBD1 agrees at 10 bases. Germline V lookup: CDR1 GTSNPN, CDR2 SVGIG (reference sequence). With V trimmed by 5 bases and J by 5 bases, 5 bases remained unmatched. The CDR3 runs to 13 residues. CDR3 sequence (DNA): TGTGCCTGGGACAGGGGGCAGGCGGAGACCCAGTACTTC. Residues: CAWDRGQAETQYF.

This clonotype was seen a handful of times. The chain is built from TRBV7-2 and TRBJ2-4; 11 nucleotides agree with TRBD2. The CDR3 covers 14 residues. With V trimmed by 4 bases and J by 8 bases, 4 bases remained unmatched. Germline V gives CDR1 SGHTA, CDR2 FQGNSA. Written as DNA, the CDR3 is TGTGCCAGCAGCTATAGCGGGGGGGCGGACATTCAGTACTTC. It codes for CASSYSGGADIQYF.